The TCR beta chain under discussion was sequenced for a study of T cells in Graves' hyperthyroidism and ophthalmopathy. Patients with ophthalmopathy all had a Clinical Activity Score of at least 3, a NOSPECS grade of at least 4 and duration under 3 months. TCR beta CDR3 regions were amplified from RNA. The TCR CDR3 first-round RT-PCR relied on the HTBI primer set. TCRdb re-analysed the multiplex PCR reads in MiXCR, keeping a single row per CDR3 protein. The table lists 500,000 to 750,000 distinct CDR3 sequences, 11% to 15% of them singletons, with around 7% in the top ten. Findings and limits, study-wide: Ophthalmopathy and stable hyperthyroidism were separated by a 13 V-J model. Most clonotypes expanded in thyroid above 0.001 were likewise present in blood. With a median lead of roughly 6.8 months before onset, the model predicted ophthalmopathy.

Many counts were recorded for this clonotype. The target antigen is unknown. Trimming took 2 bases from V and 4 from J, leaving 9 bases between them. This CDR3 is 13 amino acids long. Germline values: CDR1 GTSNPN, CDR2 SVGIG (reference sequence). The sample consisted of blood. This clonotype was obtained from a woman aged 18-29 years with Graves' ophthalmopathy. The V call is TRBV30, the J call TRBJ1-3; D gene uncertain. CDR3 coding DNA: TGTGCCTGGAGTCCAGGTTTCGGAAACACCATATATTTT. It yields the protein CAWSPGFGNTIYF.